This TCR beta chain was obtained from a study of Graves' ophthalmopathy and Graves' hyperthyroidism. Germline trimming cut 1 base from V and 5 bases from J; bases unmatched to any gene: 7. The germline V gene has CDR1 GTSNPN and CDR2 SVGIG (reference sequence). The CDR3 is 15 residues long. Amplification of the TCR beta CDR3 regions used RNA transcripts (as template). The first-round RT-PCR employed HTBI primers together with the Qiagen OneStep RT-PCR kit. A multiplex PCR was then performed as the second round. Each CDR3 protein is one row after TCRdb ran MiXCR on the multiplex PCR reads. The sample holds hundreds of thousands of distinct CDR3 sequences, 35% to 45% seen once.

The sequence was collected from an adult man with Graves' ophthalmopathy. The gene calls are TRBV30 and TRBJ2-5; 10 nucleotides agree with TRBD1. Sequenced material: peripheral blood. The CDR3 nucleotides are TGTGCCTGGAGTGATCGGACAGGGGGAATCGAGACCCAGTACTTC. Translation gives CAWSDRTGGIETQYF. Together with reference TRBV30 and TRBJ2-5, the CDR3 gives the full variable domain: SQTIHQWPATLVQPVGSPLSLECTVEGTSNPNLYWYRQAAGRGLQLLFYSVGIGQISSEVPQNLSASRPQDRQFILSSKKLLLSDSGFYLCAWSDRTGGIETQYFGPGTRLLVL.